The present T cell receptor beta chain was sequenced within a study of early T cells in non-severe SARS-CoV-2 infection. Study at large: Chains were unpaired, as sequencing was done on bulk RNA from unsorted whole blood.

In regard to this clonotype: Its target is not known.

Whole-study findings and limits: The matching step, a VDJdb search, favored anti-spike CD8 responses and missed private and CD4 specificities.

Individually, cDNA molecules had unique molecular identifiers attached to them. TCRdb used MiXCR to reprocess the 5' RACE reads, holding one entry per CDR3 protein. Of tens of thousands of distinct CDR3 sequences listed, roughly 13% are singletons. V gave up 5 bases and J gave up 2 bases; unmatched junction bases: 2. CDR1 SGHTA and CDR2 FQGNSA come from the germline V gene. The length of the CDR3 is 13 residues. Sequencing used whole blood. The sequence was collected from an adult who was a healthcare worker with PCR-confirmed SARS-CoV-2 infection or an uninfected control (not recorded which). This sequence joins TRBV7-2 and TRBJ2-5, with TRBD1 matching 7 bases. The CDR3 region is CASSQGQQETQYF. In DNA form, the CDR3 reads TGTGCCAGCAGCCAGGGACAGCAAGAGACCCAGTACTTC.